The source of this T cell receptor (beta chain) is a study of blood T cell repertoires in COVID-19 (dated by TCRdb to about 2020). In terms of the full investigation: Collaborator samples came from the United States, Italy and Spain and covered acute and convalescent phases of COVID-19. The prospective study material was composed of cDNA or gDNA derived from T cells, B-cell-depleted T cells, or PBMCs. The dataset comprised deeply sampled blood TCRbeta repertoires from subjects exposed to, actively infected with, or recovered from COVID-19. The repertoires were released in a freely available public database meant as a resource for research on the immune response to SARS-CoV-2. The samples were drawn from two sources: the first 160 participants of the ongoing ImmuneRACE study, and over 1,000 subjects contributed by 6 global collaborators. Nearly every sample came with metadata listing a de-identified subject ID, COVID-19 status, age in years and sex. Where available, HLA class I and class II types were taken from metadata supplied by the sample provider and were not determined by assay-based typing. The research as a whole found: The amount of clinical and demographic metadata varied by source and participant and was provided uncurated.

A note on this clone: Its antigen remains undetermined. No much larger clone exists at a distance of one base, and base qualities are not known.

The immunoSEQ Assay, a bias-controlled multiplex PCR, was used to amplify TCRbeta CDR3 regions from genomic DNA. The paper's data handling went like this. Within the assay, amplification of reference gene primers was used to estimate how many nucleated cells each sample contained. To quantify the absolute abundance of each unique TCRbeta CDR3 rearrangement, sequence reads were collapsed and filtered. Productive Simpson clonality was computed per sample as the square root of Simpson's diversity index over productive rearrangements. Not all clones reach the TCRdb copy of this immuneACCESS table, which keeps in-frame sequences only. Checked studies attribute under half of the gap to unresolved V genes and leave the rest unexplained. From that table come the V and J calls and clone size; the DNA was used to work out D and trimming. Recorded for this sample are fewer than 120,000 clones; around 89% of them occurred a single time. Clones ranked in the top ten supply 3% to 4% of the sample.

The CDR3 goes from the cysteine to the phenylalanine over 14 residues. Only CDR3 DNA is held: 42 bases, read in frame from base 1. Trimming leaves V shorter by 4 bases and J shorter by 7 bases, with the junction holding 8 bases beyond the gene matches. CDR1 KGHDR and CDR2 SFDVKD are derived from the germline V gene. Collaborating institutions collected whole blood in K2EDTA tubes following their own protocols. For TCRbeta analysis, collaborators shipped samples as frozen whole blood, isolated PBMCs, or DNA extracted from either of those sample types. Sequenced input: peripheral blood. The source of this sequence is a woman aged 45-60 years with acute or convalescent COVID-19. This chain joins TRBV24-1 to TRBJ1-1, with TRBD1 matching 7 junction bases. The CDR3 region: CATSETGEVGEAFF. The base sequence is TGTGCCACCAGTGAAACAGGGGAAGTAGGTGAAGCTTTCTTT.